The 16 T cell receptor beta chains below all came from one sample that was sequenced in a study of T cells after yellow fever vaccination. TCRdb redid the calling of the 5' RACE reads with MiXCR, one entry per CDR3 protein. The sample holds 250,000 to 400,000 distinct CDR3 sequences, approximately 4% seen once. Sequenced here: PBMCs, sampled 15 days after the yellow fever booster vaccination. The source is a man between 18 and 29 years old who received the YFV17D yellow fever vaccine.

The rearrangement joins TRBV6-2 or TRBV6-3 to TRBJ1-1, with D tentatively TRBD1 (5 bases). With 5 bases removed from V and 6 bases from J, the gap between germline ends came to 13 bases. CDR3 length equals 13 residues. The V gene's germline CDR1 is MNHEY and CDR2 SVGEGT. Here the CDR3 reads CASSAPGSSEAFF. The DNA for the CDR3 is TGTGCCAGCAGTGCACCAGGGAGCTCTGAAGCTTTCTTT.

About this clonotype: The junction does not match germline at one end; this may be a read error. The rearrangement links TRBV6-5 to TRBJ1-2, with no clear D. Germline CDR1 is MNHEY and CDR2 is SVGAGI. The CDR3 loop spans 13 amino acids. CDR3 DNA: TGTGCCAGCAGTTACGCTCAAAACTACGGCTACACCTTC. Its translation is CASSYAQNYGYTF.

This clonotype was found many times. The chain combines TRBV12-3 or TRBV12-4 with TRBJ1-5, with TRBD1 matching over 9 bases. Trimming at V came to 4 bases and at J to 4 bases, leaving 11 bases not matched to a gene. This CDR3 spans 17 amino acids. The CDR3 region has the DNA TGTGCCAGCAGTTACACAGGGGGCAGGGCAGGTAATCAGCCCCAGCATTTT. This encodes CASSYTGGRAGNQPQHF.

This clonotype was seen at least ten times. One end of the junction varies from germline; a read error may be responsible. V usage is TRBV7-9 and J usage is TRBJ2-5, with 10 positions matching TRBD2. Germline CDR1 is SEHNR and CDR2 is FQNEAQ (reference sequence). CDR3 size: 15 residues. CDR3 sequence (DNA): TGTGCCAGCAGATTAGGGCTAGCGGGGGAAGAGACCCAGTACTTC. It translates to CASRLGLAGEETQYF. The full variable domain, with the rest looked up from reference TRBV7-9 and TRBJ2-5, is DTGVSQNPRHKITKRGQNVTFRCDPISEHNRLYWYRQTLGQGPEFLTYFQNEAQLEKSRLLSDRFSAERPKGSFSTLEIQRTEQGDSAMYLCASRLGLAGEETQYFGPGTRLLVL.

This clonotype was recorded at least ten times. The chain uses TRBV6-1 and TRBJ2-1; TRBD1 might be the D (5 bases). V was pared by 6 bases and J by 0 bases, with 9 bases between. Germline assignment: CDR1 MNHNS and CDR2 SASEGT. The CDR3 runs to 14 residues. The CDR3 DNA follows: TGTGCCAGCAGCCAGGGTTTCTCCTACAATGAGCAGTTCTTC. Protein: CASSQGFSYNEQFF.

This clonotype was found many times. The CDR3 coding sequence is TGTGCCAGCAGCTTAGAGGGCGGGGGCTCCTACGAGCAGTACTTC. It codes for CASSLEGGGSYEQYF. V and J are TRBV7-9 and TRBJ2-7, with 7 bases lining up with TRBD2. The germline V gene has CDR1 SEHNR and CDR2 FQNEAQ (reference sequence). The CDR3 extends over 15 amino acids. The junction had 3 bases not matched to a gene; V was cut back by 1 base and J by 0 bases.

The V and J genes are TRBV6-1 and TRBJ2-7; 8 bases are shared with TRBD1. The CDR3 runs to 17 residues. Germline CDR1 reads MNHNS; CDR2 reads SASEGT. With 6 bases clipped from V and 3 bases from J, the junction kept 16 bases outside the gene matches. Here the CDR3 DNA reads TGTGCCAGCAGCGCCCAATCAACAGGGGGGACGGACTACGAGCAGTACGTC. Its protein is CASSAQSTGGTDYEQYV.

This clonotype was detected only a few times. The chain uses TRBV15 and TRBJ2-5; 7 bases line up with TRBD2. This CDR3 contains 15 residues. With V trimmed by 0 bases and J by 2 bases, 3 bases remained unmatched. From germline, CDR1 is LNHNV and CDR2 YYDKDF (reference sequence). The CDR3 DNA reads as TGTGCCACCAGCAGAGAGGGGCGGGGGCAAGAGACCCAGTACTTC. This sequence encodes CATSREGRGQETQYF.

The sample holds many counts of this clonotype. This chain connects TRBV4-1 to TRBJ1-4; tentatively, D is TRBD1 (6 bases). Germline V gene lookup returns CDR1 MGHRA and CDR2 YSYEKL. This CDR3 is built from 13 residues. Trimming took 1 base from V and 8 from J, leaving 8 bases between them. DNA for the CDR3: TGCGCCAGCAGCCAAGGGACAGACGAAAAACTGTTTTTT. This codes for CASSQGTDEKLFF.

The sample holds many counts of this clonotype. This chain connects TRBV5-6 to TRBJ1-2, with a weak D call TRBD1 (6 bases). CDR1 SGHDT and CDR2 YYEEEE come from the germline V gene. Trimming shortened V by 4 bases and J by 4 bases, and 14 bases separated the two germline ends. The CDR3 length is 14 residues. CDR3 sequence reads: CASSLQGLSYGYTF. CDR3 nucleotides: TGTGCCAGCAGCCTACAGGGACTGTCCTATGGCTACACCTTC.

This chain joins TRBV12-3 or TRBV12-4 and TRBJ2-2; 9 bases fit TRBD2. With 6 bases clipped from V and 6 bases from J, the junction kept 14 bases outside the gene matches. The CDR3 has 17 amino acids. The CDR3 bases are TGTGCCAGCAGCCCTGCTCTAGCGGGACTACGCCCCGGGGAGCTGTTTTTT. Protein: CASSPALAGLRPGELFF.

This clonotype was recorded many times. V usage is TRBV15 and J usage is TRBJ2-7, with a tentative D call TRBD2 (6 bases). From germline, CDR1 is LNHNV and CDR2 YYDKDF (reference sequence). Between the trimmed V and J ends, which lost 4 bases and 2 bases, there was a span of 12 bases. This CDR3 region has 14 residues. The CDR3 loop reads CATSMGLPPYEQYF. CDR3 in DNA: TGTGCCACCAGCATGGGACTCCCGCCCTACGAGCAGTACTTC.

CDR3 bases: TGCAGTGCCCGGACTAGCGGGGGTGGTGAGCAGTTCTTC. It is translated as CSARTSGGGEQFF. This chain links TRBV20-1 with TRBJ2-1; 13 bases align to TRBD2. The CDR3 is 13 amino acids. V gave up 6 bases and J gave up 9 bases; unmatched junction bases: 5. The germline V gene has CDR1 DFQATT and CDR2 SNEGSKA (reference sequence).

This clonotype was counted only a few times. This chain joins TRBV7-6 and TRBJ2-1; TRBD2 agrees at 7 bases. The CDR3 totals 14 residues. Germline V gene data show CDR1 as SGHVS and CDR2 as FNYEAQ. With 2 bases clipped from V and 8 bases from J, the junction kept 6 bases outside the gene matches. CDR3 region: CASSLYGGGYEQFF. DNA of the CDR3: TGTGCCAGCAGCTTATACGGCGGGGGTTATGAGCAGTTCTTC.

This clonotype was counted many times. As DNA, the CDR3 is TGTGCCAGCAGCTTGGCAACCGGGTCGGGTGGCTACACCTTC. Encoded protein: CASSLATGSGGYTF. The chain couples TRBV5-5 to TRBJ1-2; D is unresolved. This CDR3 has 14 amino acids. The V and J ends lost 0 bases and 7 bases respectively, with 13 bases between them. Germline V gene lookup returns CDR1 SGHKS and CDR2 YYEKEE (reference sequence).

The table lists this clonotype with many counts. The V call is TRBV12-3 or TRBV12-4, the J call TRBJ1-1, with 8 bases lining up with TRBD1. The trim removed 1 base at V and 4 bases at J, leaving 2 bases unmatched. The length of the CDR3 is 14 residues. This chain's CDR3 is CASSLGDRGTEAFF. The DNA for the CDR3 is TGTGCCAGCAGTTTAGGAGACAGGGGCACTGAAGCTTTCTTT.